This entry is about one TCR beta chain. Its antigen is as yet unknown. The table came from immunoSEQ multiplex PCR; TCRdb's copy has only in-frame clones and leaves some out. The sample shows 170,000 or so clones, 66% of them seen only once. Donors comprised healthy HIV-negative adults lacking recent acute infections or vaccinations. The data originate from a study of shared clonotypes between healthy human individuals. Overall study results and limits: Among the subsets, naive ones generally showed larger estimated richness than memory ones. Clonotypes not shared had lower generation probabilities than those common to all four donors.

The CDR3 extends over 15 amino acids. Looked up from germline, CDR1 is SGHRS and CDR2 is YFSETQ. V was pared by 5 bases and J by 5 bases, with 20 bases between. The chain uses TRBV5-1 and TRBJ2-7; D gene uncertain. The sequencing sample was made of memory CD4+ T cells sorted from blood. The subset here: CD45RA-negative fraction. The TCR comes from a man aged 30-40 years in good health. The CDR3 DNA follows: TGCGCCAGCAGTCAACGGACGGCTCTCCCCCACGAGCAGTACTTC. This gives the protein CASSQRTALPHEQYF.